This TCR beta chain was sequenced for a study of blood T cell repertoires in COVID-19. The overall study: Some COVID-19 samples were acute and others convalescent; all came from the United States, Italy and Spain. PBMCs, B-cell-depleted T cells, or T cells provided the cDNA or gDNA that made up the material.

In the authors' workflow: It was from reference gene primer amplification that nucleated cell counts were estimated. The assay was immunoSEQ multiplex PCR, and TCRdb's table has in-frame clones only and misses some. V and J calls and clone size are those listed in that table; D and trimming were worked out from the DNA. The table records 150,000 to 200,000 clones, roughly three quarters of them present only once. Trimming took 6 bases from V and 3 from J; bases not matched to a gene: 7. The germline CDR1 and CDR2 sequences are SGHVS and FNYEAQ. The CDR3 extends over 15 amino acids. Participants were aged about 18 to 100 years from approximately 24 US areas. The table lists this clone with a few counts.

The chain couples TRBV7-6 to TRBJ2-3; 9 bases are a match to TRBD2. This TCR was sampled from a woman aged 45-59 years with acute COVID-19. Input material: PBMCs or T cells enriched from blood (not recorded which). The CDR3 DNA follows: TGTGCCAGCAGTCTGCGGGGGGGTGAAACAGATACGCAGTATTTT. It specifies CASSLRGGETDTQYF.